The 5 T cell receptor beta chains listed next were all sequenced from one sample in a study of T cell repertoires in cytomegalovirus infection. TCRdb called the reads again in MiXCR, with one record for every CDR3 protein. The sample shows about 920,000 distinct CDR3 sequences, approximately 31% of them seen only once. The antigens of these receptors remain unknown. The sequencing here drew on cultured CD8+ T cells from PBMCs, taken from culture after CMV antigen stimulation. The receptors were sampled from a human donor in good health (CMV status not recorded). Some clones in this sample may be carry-over from other donors' samples.

This clonotype was seen a handful of times. The chain couples TRBV7-9 to TRBJ1-1; D is perhaps TRBD1 (5 bases). The CDR3 has 12 residues. Trimming pared 7 bases from V and 8 bases from J, leaving 14 bases between. Germline assignment: CDR1 SEHNR and CDR2 FQNEAQ (reference sequence). The CDR3: CASKEGFREAFF. As DNA, the CDR3 is TGTGCCAGCAAGGAGGGGTTCCGAGAAGCTTTCTTT.

In DNA form, the CDR3 reads TGTGCCACCTCCGACGGCGGGGAGGTAGAGACCCAGTACTTC. This gives the protein CATSDGGEVETQYF. The chain couples TRBV10-3 to TRBJ2-5, with D tentatively TRBD2 (6 bases). The germline gives CDR1 ENHRY, CDR2 SYGVKD. There are 14 residues in the CDR3. V was pared by 10 bases and J by 4 bases, with 19 bases between.

The table lists this clonotype with a few counts. J is TRBJ1-5 and V is TRBV20-1; D ambiguous. Trimming left V 3 bases short and J 2 bases short, with 11 bases between. There are 14 residues in the CDR3. Germline-derived CDR1 and CDR2 are DFQATT and SNEGSKA (reference sequence). The CDR3 spells CSASSEGGNQPQHF. The CDR3 DNA is TGCAGTGCTAGTTCGGAGGGCGGCAATCAGCCCCAGCATTTT.

As for this clonotype: This may arise from a read error, as a much more abundant clone is one base away. The chain uses TRBV7-8 and TRBJ2-7; 9 bases align to TRBD1. Germline-derived CDR1 and CDR2 are SGHVS and FQNEAQ. The CDR3 is 14 amino acids. CDR3 sequence (DNA): TGTGTCAGCATCCCGGGACAGGGTTTCTACGAGCAGTACTTC. This translates into CVSIPGQGFYEQYF.

The V gene is TRBV11-2, the J gene TRBJ2-7; 8 positions match TRBD1. The CDR3 spans 14 residues. The germline V gene encodes CDR1 SGHAT and CDR2 FQNNGV. The CDR3 loop reads CASSLGQDVYEQYV. In DNA form, the CDR3 reads TGTGCCAGCAGCCTGGGACAGGATGTCTACGAGCAGTACGTT.